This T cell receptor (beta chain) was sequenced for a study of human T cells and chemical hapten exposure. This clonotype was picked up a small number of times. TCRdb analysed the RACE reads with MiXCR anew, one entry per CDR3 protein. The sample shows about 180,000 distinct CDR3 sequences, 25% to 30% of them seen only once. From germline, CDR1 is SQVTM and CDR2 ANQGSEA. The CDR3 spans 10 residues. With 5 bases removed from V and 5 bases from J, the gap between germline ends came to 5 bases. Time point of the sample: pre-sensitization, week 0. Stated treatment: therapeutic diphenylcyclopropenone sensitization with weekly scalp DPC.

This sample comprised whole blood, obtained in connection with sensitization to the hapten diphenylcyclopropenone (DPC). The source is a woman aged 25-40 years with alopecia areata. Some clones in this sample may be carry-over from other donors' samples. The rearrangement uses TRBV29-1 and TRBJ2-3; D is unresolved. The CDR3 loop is CSVFQDTQYF. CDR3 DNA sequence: TGCAGCGTTTTTCAAGATACGCAGTATTTT.